The 2 T cell receptor beta chains listed next were all sequenced from one sample in a study of cytomegalovirus exposure and HLA in healthy donors. PCR was performed using 60 Vbeta and 13 Jbeta primers. Profiling relied on immunoSEQ multiplex PCR, and the TCRdb table lists in-frame clones only, not all of them. Among roughly 200,000 clones listed, over 60% were seen once. The sequencing input was PBMCs. These receptors were obtained from a man aged 40-50 years in good health and CMV-seronegative.

This clone was seen only once. The chain carries TRBV28 and TRBJ2-3, with a possible D match to TRBD2 (5 bases). Germline CDR1 is MDHEN and CDR2 is SYDVKM. The V gene lost 7 bases and the J gene lost 3 bases, with 17 bases spanning the gap. The length of the CDR3 is 15 residues. CDR3 sequence reads: CASTLVAGRTDTQYF. The CDR3 DNA reads as TGTGCCAGCACCCTTGTGGCGGGCCGAACAGATACGCAGTATTTT.

This rearrangement joins TRBV7-9 to TRBJ1-1; 7 positions match TRBD1. The CDR3 spans 14 residues. The V segment lost 5 bases and the J segment 3 bases; nucleotides outside the gene matches: 6. Germline CDR1 SEHNR, CDR2 FQNEAQ (reference sequence). CDR3 protein: CASSLITGDTEAFF. The CDR3 nucleotides are TGTGCCAGCAGCCTAATCACAGGGGACACTGAAGCTTTCTTT.